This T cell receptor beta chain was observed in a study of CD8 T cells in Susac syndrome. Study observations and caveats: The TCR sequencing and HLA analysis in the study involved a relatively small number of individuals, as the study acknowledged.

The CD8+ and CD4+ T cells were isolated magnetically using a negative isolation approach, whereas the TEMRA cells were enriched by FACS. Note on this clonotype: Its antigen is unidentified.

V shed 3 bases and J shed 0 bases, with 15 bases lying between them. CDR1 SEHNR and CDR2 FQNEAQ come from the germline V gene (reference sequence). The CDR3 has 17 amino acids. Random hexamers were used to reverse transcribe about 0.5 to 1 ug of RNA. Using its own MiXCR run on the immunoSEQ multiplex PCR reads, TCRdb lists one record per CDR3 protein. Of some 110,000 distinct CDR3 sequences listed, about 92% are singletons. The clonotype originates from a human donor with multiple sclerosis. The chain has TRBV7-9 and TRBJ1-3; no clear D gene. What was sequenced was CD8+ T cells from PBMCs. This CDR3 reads CASSFLGVIDSGNTIYF. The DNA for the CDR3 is TGTGCCAGCAGCTTTCTTGGGGTTATCGACTCTGGAAACACCATATATTTT. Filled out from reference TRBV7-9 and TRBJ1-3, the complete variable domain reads DTGVSQNPRHKITKRGQNVTFRCDPISEHNRLYWYRQTLGQGPEFLTYFQNEAQLEKSRLLSDRFSAERPKGSFSTLEIQRTEQGDSAMYLCASSFLGVIDSGNTIYFGEGSWLTVV.